This note documents a single T cell receptor (beta chain) sequence. Its antigen remains unknown. Systemic immunosuppression or autoimmune disease history was grounds to exclude patients. Generated by immunoSEQ multiplex PCR, the TCRdb table keeps only in-frame clones and is missing some. Among some 50,000 clones listed, 70% to 90% were seen once. This entry is derived from a study of OX40 agonist ivuxolimab in advanced cancers. General study findings and limits: In the 0.1 to 3.0 mg/kg range, CD4+ and CD8+ blood T cells had expanded clonally by week 6.

The CDR3 is 16 amino acids. The ends were cut back, 5 bases at V and 1 base at J, with 16 bases in the middle. CDR1 is KGHSH and CDR2 is LQKENI in the germline V gene. The sequence was obtained from an adult with an advanced solid tumor such as melanoma, head and neck, liver or kidney cancer. This specimen was CD4+ or CD8+ T cells sorted from blood, taken in a trial of the OX40 agonist ivuxolimab. The V and J genes are TRBV18 and TRBJ2-3; D may match TRBD1 or TRBD2 (5 bases each). In DNA, the CDR3 is TGTGCCAGCTCATCGAACCTGAGGGGAGGCACAGATACGCAGTATTTT. Its protein is CASSSNLRGGTDTQYF.